This T cell receptor beta chain was retrieved from a study of blood T cell repertoires in COVID-19. Clones were read by immunoSEQ multiplex PCR, and TCRdb kept only the in-frame ones, dropping some. The repertoire holds 250,000 to 300,000 clones, around 90% seen once, with approximately 2.5% in the top ten. The V gene end was trimmed by 10 bases and the J gene end by 3 bases; junction bases not matched to a gene: 12. This CDR3 region has 14 residues. CDR1 is MNHEY, CDR2 SVGAGI, per germline. Sequenced sample: PBMCs or T cells enriched from blood (not recorded which). The V call is TRBV6-5, the J call TRBJ2-7; 7 bases match TRBD1. The receptor comes from a woman in her thirties or forties with acute COVID-19. CDR3 sequence (DNA): TGTGCCACAAGGATGACAGGGATAAACTACGAGCAGTACTTC. Its translation: CATRMTGINYEQYF.